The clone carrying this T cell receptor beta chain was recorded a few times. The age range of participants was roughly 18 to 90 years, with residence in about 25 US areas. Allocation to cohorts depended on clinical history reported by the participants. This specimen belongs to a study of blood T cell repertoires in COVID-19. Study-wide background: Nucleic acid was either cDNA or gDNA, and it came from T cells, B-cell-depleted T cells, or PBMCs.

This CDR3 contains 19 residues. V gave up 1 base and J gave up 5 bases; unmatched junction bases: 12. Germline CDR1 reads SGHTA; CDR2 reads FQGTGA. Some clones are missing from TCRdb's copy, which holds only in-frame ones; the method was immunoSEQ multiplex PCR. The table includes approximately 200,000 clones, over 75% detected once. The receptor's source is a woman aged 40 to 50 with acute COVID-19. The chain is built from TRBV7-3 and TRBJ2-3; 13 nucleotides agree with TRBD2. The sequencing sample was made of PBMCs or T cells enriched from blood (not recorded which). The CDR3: CASSLKGKLAGGPRDTQYF. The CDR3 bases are TGTGCCAGCAGCTTAAAAGGGAAACTAGCGGGGGGGCCCCGAGATACGCAGTATTTT.